A selection of T cell receptor beta chains follows, all from one sample in a study of Graves' ophthalmopathy and Graves' hyperthyroidism. TCRdb redid the calling of the multiplex PCR reads with MiXCR, one entry per CDR3 protein. The sample contains a few hundred thousand distinct CDR3 sequences, around a fifth of which appear only once. Sequencing was carried out using peripheral blood. The receptor set was obtained from a woman between 50 and 59 years old with Graves' ophthalmopathy. The CDR3 runs from the conserved cysteine through the conserved F or W. A D gene is named only where the DNA matches it firmly. Part of the rows lack a size; the others show once, few, many or a class for expanded clones.

j_call,d_call,v_call,clone_size,cdr3_aa,cdr3_nt
TRBJ1-1,TRBD1,TRBV12-3/TRBV12-4,many,CASSPGTGGKAFF,TGTGCCAGCAGTCCGGGGACAGGGGGTAAAGCTTTCTTT
TRBJ2-2,NA,TRBV14,NA,CASSPLRGATTGELFF,TGTGCCAGCAGCCCACTCCGGGGGGCGACAACCGGGGAGCTGTTTTTT
TRBJ2-7,TRBD2,TRBV6-1,NA,CAVTAAGGYEQYF,TGTGCCGTAACAGCCGCGGGAGGCTACGAGCAGTACTTC
TRBJ1-2,TRBD1,TRBV12-3/TRBV12-4,many,CASSPPGGNYGYTF,TGTGCCAGCAGCCCGCCAGGGGGCAACTATGGCTACACCTTC
TRBJ2-5,TRBD2,TRBV6-1,many,CASSGSGRGEETQYF,TGTGCCAGCAGTGGTAGCGGGAGGGGAGAAGAGACCCAGTACTTC
TRBJ2-6,TRBD1,TRBV11-2,NA,CASSLDRGKSGANVLTF,TGTGCCAGCAGCCTAGACAGGGGGAAGTCTGGGGCCAACGTCCTGACTTTC
TRBJ1-1,TRBD1,TRBV19,many,CARGSGPAKQGPGMNTEAFF,TGTGCCAGAGGCTCGGGTCCCGCAAAACAGGGGCCCGGAATGAACACTGAAGCTTTCTTT
TRBJ1-6,NA,TRBV7-2,NA,CASSLARPSNSPLHF,TGTGCCAGCAGCTTAGCGCGGCCCTCCAATTCACCCCTCCACTTT
TRBJ2-7,TRBD2,TRBV28,many,CASSGLAGYEQYF,TGTGCCTCTTCAGGACTAGCGGGATACGAGCAGTACTTC
TRBJ1-6,NA,TRBV7-2,many,CASSLKSGAGSYSPLHF,TGTGCCAGCAGCTTAAAATCCGGGGCAGGGAGTTATTCACCCCTCCACTTT
TRBJ1-6,TRBD1,TRBV19,many,CASIGTGRSPLHF,TGTGCCAGTATCGGGACAGGGAGGTCACCCCTCCACTTT
TRBJ2-5,NA,TRBV7-6,few,CASSSGRRLWTQYF,TGTGCCAGCAGCTCGGGACGCCGACTTTGGACCCAGTACTTC
TRBJ1-2,TRBD1,TRBV19,many,CASSYGTGGGYTF,TGTGCCAGTAGTTACGGGACAGGGGGAGGCTACACCTTC
TRBJ1-2,TRBD1,TRBV20-1,NA,CSASDRASRYGYTF,TGCAGTGCATCGGACAGGGCCTCGAGATATGGCTACACCTTC
TRBJ1-1,TRBD1,TRBV28,NA,CASINGGGWTEAFF,TGTGCCAGCATAAACGGAGGGGGCTGGACTGAAGCTTTCTTT
TRBJ1-5,TRBD1,TRBV20-1,many,CSALTGVDNQPQHF,TGCAGTGCTCTGACAGGGGTAGACAATCAGCCCCAGCATTTT
TRBJ2-6,TRBD2,TRBV11-2,many,CASSISSGRGANVLTF,TGTGCCAGCAGCATATCTAGCGGGCGAGGGGCCAACGTCCTGACTTTC
TRBJ2-7,TRBD1,TRBV6-1,many,CASTPWGQEYSYEQYF,TGTGCCAGCACCCCATGGGGACAGGAGTACTCCTACGAGCAGTACTTC
TRBJ2-7,NA,TRBV7-2,few,CASSLQGYERYF,TGTGCCAGCAGCTTGCAGGGTTACGAGCGGTACTTC
TRBJ1-2,TRBD1,TRBV28,many,CASNPSGQGTVGGYTF,TGTGCCAGCAACCCCTCCGGACAGGGGACAGTCGGGGGCTACACCTTC
TRBJ2-7,TRBD2,TRBV29-1,many,CSVEASGGPFSYEQYF,TGCAGCGTTGAAGCCTCGGGAGGCCCGTTCTCCTACGAGCAGTACTTC
TRBJ2-5,NA,TRBV19,few,CASAYRVLETQYF,TGTGCCAGCGCCTACAGGGTTTTAGAGACCCAGTACTTC
TRBJ1-1,NA,TRBV10-3,many,CAISESRGIEAFF,TGTGCCATCAGTGAGTCGAGGGGAATTGAAGCTTTCTTT
TRBJ2-7,NA,TRBV27,many,CASTDRGYEQYF,TGTGCCAGCACCGACAGAGGCTACGAGCAGTACTTC
TRBJ2-1,NA,TRBV24-1,many,CATSENRAEQFF,TGTGCCACCAGTGAGAACAGGGCCGAGCAGTTCTTC
TRBJ1-1,NA,TRBV20-1,many,CSARGRTGMNTEAFF,TGCAGTGCTAGAGGCCGGACGGGAATGAACACTGAAGCTTTCTTT
TRBJ2-6,NA,TRBV12-3/TRBV12-4,many,CASSQDSWAPGANVLTF,TGTGCCAGCAGCCAAGACAGTTGGGCACCTGGGGCCAACGTCCTGACTTTC
TRBJ1-3,TRBD1,TRBV30,many,CAWSHRTGSSGNTIYF,TGTGCCTGGAGCCACCGGACAGGAAGCTCTGGAAACACCATATATTTT
TRBJ1-1,NA,TRBV27,NA,CASSLRGGTNTEAFF,TGTGCCAGCAGTTTAAGGGGGGGAACGAACACTGAAGCTTTCTTT
TRBJ2-7,NA,TRBV19,many,CASSIAHTGFNEQYF,TGTGCCAGTAGTATAGCTCACACAGGATTCAACGAGCAGTACTTC
TRBJ1-3,NA,TRBV2,many,CASSAPTQGPADTIYF,TGTGCCAGCAGCGCCCCAACACAGGGCCCCGCGGACACCATATATTTT
TRBJ2-7,NA,TRBV6-5,many,CASRITGSYEQYF,TGTGCCAGCAGAATAACGGGGTCCTACGAGCAGTACTTC
TRBJ2-7,TRBD2,TRBV28,many,CASSGGSLTYEQYF,TGTGCCAGCAGTGGCGGGAGCTTAACCTACGAGCAGTACTTC
TRBJ1-1,TRBD1,TRBV5-1,few,CASSSRDRGLSEAFF,TGCGCCAGCAGCTCTAGAGACAGGGGTTTGTCTGAAGCTTTCTTT
TRBJ1-2,NA,TRBV27,many,CASSTAGGRYTF,TGTGCCAGCAGCACTGCGGGGGGACGGTACACCTTC
TRBJ1-1,NA,TRBV6-2/TRBV6-3,many,CASSYSRGNTEAFF,TGTGCCAGCAGTTACTCCCGCGGGAACACTGAAGCTTTCTTT
TRBJ1-3,TRBD1,TRBV2,many,CASSDRGGQARSGNTIYF,TGTGCCAGCAGTGATCGTGGGGGACAGGCTCGCTCTGGAAACACCATATATTTT
TRBJ2-7,TRBD1,TRBV30,many,CAWTTGTGSHEQYF,TGTGCCTGGACCACCGGGACAGGGTCTCATGAGCAGTACTTC
TRBJ2-7,TRBD2,TRBV20-1,many,CSARVAGANEQYF,TGCAGTGCTAGAGTAGCGGGAGCGAACGAGCAGTACTTC
TRBJ1-2,TRBD1,TRBV19,NA,CASSTDRGLRGYTF,TGTGCCAGTAGTACCGACAGGGGGCTTCGAGGCTACACCTTC
TRBJ2-5,TRBD2,TRBV20-1,NA,CSADSGTSSQETQYF,TGCAGTGCTGATTCCGGGACTAGCAGCCAAGAGACCCAGTACTTC
TRBJ1-1,NA,TRBV6-2/TRBV6-3,NA,CASSTAEGTEAFF,TGTGCCAGCTCTACTGCAGAGGGAACTGAAGCTTTCTTT
TRBJ2-7,NA,TRBV2,many,CASSPTPLDEQYF,TGTGCCAGCAGCCCCACGCCGCTTGACGAGCAGTACTTC
TRBJ2-7,TRBD2,TRBV29-1,NA,CSVELAGDYEQYF,TGCAGCGTTGAACTAGCGGGAGATTACGAGCAGTACTTC
TRBJ2-5,NA,TRBV15,many,CATSRAGARETQYF,TGTGCCACCAGCAGAGCGGGCGCCCGGGAGACCCAGTACTTC
TRBJ2-1,TRBD2,TRBV4-1,NA,CASSQGTSGSDEQFF,TGCGCCAGCAGCCAAGGTACTAGCGGGAGTGATGAGCAGTTCTTC
TRBJ2-7,TRBD2,TRBV29-1,many,CSARLAASYEQYF,TGCAGCGCCCGACTAGCGGCGTCCTACGAGCAGTACTTC
TRBJ2-7,TRBD1,TRBV29-1,many,CSVKRTGESYEQYF,TGCAGCGTAAAAAGGACAGGGGAGTCCTACGAGCAGTACTTC
TRBJ2-5,TRBD1,TRBV19,many,CASSEGQGAGETQYF,TGTGCCAGTAGTGAAGGACAGGGGGCCGGCGAGACCCAGTACTTC
TRBJ1-2,NA,TRBV12-3/TRBV12-4,many,CASSTGWDGYTF,TGTGCCAGCAGCACAGGGTGGGATGGCTACACCTTC